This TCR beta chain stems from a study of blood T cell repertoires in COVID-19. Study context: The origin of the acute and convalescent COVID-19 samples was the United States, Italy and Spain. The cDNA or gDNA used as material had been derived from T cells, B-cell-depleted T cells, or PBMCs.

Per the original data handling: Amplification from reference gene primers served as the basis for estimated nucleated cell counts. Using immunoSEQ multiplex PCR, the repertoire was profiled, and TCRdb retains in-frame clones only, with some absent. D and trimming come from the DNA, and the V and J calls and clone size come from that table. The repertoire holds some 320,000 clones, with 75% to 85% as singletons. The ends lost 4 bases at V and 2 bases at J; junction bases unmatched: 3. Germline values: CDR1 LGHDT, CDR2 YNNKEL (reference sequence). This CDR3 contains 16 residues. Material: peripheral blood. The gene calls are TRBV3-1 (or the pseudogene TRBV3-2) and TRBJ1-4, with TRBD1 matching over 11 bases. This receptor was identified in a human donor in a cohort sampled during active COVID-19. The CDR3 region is CASSRTGGGTNEKLFF. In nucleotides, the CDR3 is TGTGCCAGCAGCCGGACAGGGGGCGGGACTAATGAAAAACTGTTTTTT.